The next 31 T cell receptor beta chains were all read from a single sample in a study of CD8 T cells in ankylosing spondylitis. Via MiXCR, TCRdb re-called the 5' RACE reads, giving one row per CDR3 protein. The top ten hold 3.5% to 4.5% of the sample, which has roughly 240,000 distinct CDR3 sequences, 30% to 35% seen once. The specimen sequenced was blood, either unsorted or a sorted T cell fraction (not recorded which). These receptors came from a male donor with ankylosing spondylitis or in good health (not recorded which).

This chain joins TRBV12-3 or TRBV12-4 and TRBJ1-5; D remains ambiguous. V lost 6 bases to trimming and J lost 5 bases, with 11 bases between them. The CDR3 is 13 residues long. This CDR3 reads CASSLRPDQPQHF. The CDR3 DNA reads as TGTGCCAGCAGCCTTCGTCCGGATCAGCCCCAGCATTTT.

This chain links TRBV6-5 with TRBJ2-2; TRBD2 aligns across 10 bases. CDR1 is MNHEY, CDR2 SVGAGI, per germline. The CDR3 has 19 amino acids. Trimming at V came to 0 bases and at J to 4 bases, leaving 11 bases not matched to a gene. The CDR3: CASSYSGLAGATGTGELFF. CDR3 coding DNA: TGTGCCAGCAGTTACTCAGGGCTAGCGGGGGCTACGGGCACCGGGGAGCTGTTTTTT.

As DNA, the CDR3 is TGTGCCAGCAGCTCTACTTACGGTGACACAGATACGCAGTATTTT. As protein: CASSSTYGDTDTQYF. The chain couples TRBV11-2 to TRBJ2-3; no firm D call. The CDR3 length is 15 residues. Deletions cut 4 bases from V and 2 bases from J, with 13 bases between. Per germline, CDR1 SGHAT and CDR2 FQNNGV.

The V and J genes are TRBV5-1 and TRBJ2-3; D is unresolved. Trimming took 7 bases from V and 3 from J, leaving 6 bases between them. Germline lookup yields CDR1 SGHRS and CDR2 YFSETQ. The CDR3 is 11 amino acids. The CDR3 DNA reads as TGCGCCAGCCGTAAAACAGATACGCAGTATTTT. Translation: CASRKTDTQYF.

This clonotype was observed once. V usage is TRBV27 and J usage is TRBJ2-7, with no clear D. Trimming stripped 3 bases from V and 5 bases from J, with 11 bases between. Per the germline V gene, CDR1 is MNHEY and CDR2 is SMNVEV (reference sequence). This CDR3 comprises 13 residues. DNA for the CDR3: TGTGCCAGCAGTTTGCAGGAGTTCCACGAGCAGTACTTC. It yields the protein CASSLQEFHEQYF.

The sample holds a few counts of this clonotype. This chain joins TRBV29-1 and TRBJ2-2; D call uncertain. The CDR3 is made up of 15 amino acids. The germline V and J ends were trimmed by 3 bases and 2 bases, with 13 bases remaining between them. CDR1 is SQVTM, CDR2 ANQGSEA, per germline. This CDR3 is CSVEVPASNTGELFF. The CDR3, as DNA: TGCAGCGTTGAGGTGCCAGCCAGCAACACCGGGGAGCTGTTTTTT.

CDR3 loop: CASRISGDHTQYF. As DNA, the CDR3 is TGTGCCAGCAGAATATCAGGGGATCATACGCAGTATTTT. V is TRBV7-8 and J is TRBJ2-3, with D perhaps matching TRBD1 (6 bases). The germline V and J ends were trimmed by 6 bases and 7 bases, with 14 bases remaining between them. CDR3 size: 13 residues. Per germline, CDR1 SGHVS and CDR2 FQNEAQ.

The genes are TRBV6-1 and TRBJ2-7; D perhaps matches TRBD1 (6 bases). Germline lookup yields CDR1 MNHNS and CDR2 SASEGT. The CDR3 is 13 amino acids. Trimming stripped 8 bases from V and 5 bases from J, with 16 bases between. CDR3 protein: CASEPAGADEQYF. CDR3 DNA sequence: TGTGCCAGCGAGCCTGCAGGGGCCGACGAGCAGTACTTC.

The genes are TRBV6-4 and TRBJ2-3, with 12 nucleotides matching TRBD1. This CDR3 contains 15 residues. Per the germline V gene, CDR1 is MRHNA and CDR2 is SNTAGT. Trimming cost V 8 bases and J 4 bases; bases outside gene matches: 7. This CDR3 reads CASGPGTGGPDTQYF. DNA of the CDR3: TGTGCCAGCGGGCCCGGGACAGGGGGCCCAGATACGCAGTATTTT.

In this sample, this clonotype turned up a few times. The chain uses TRBV20-1 and TRBJ1-5; the D gene is possibly TRBD1 (6 bases). Germline V gene sequence: CDR1 DFQATT, CDR2 SNEGSKA (reference sequence). The CDR3 is 15 residues long. Deletions cut 3 bases from V and 4 bases from J, with 16 bases between. The CDR3 nucleotides read TGCAGTGCTAGGATCTCGGGGGGCAGAAATCAGCCCCAGCATTTT. Residues: CSARISGGRNQPQHF.

The chain carries TRBV4-2 and TRBJ1-1; no firm D call. This CDR3 spans 13 amino acids. The V end was cut by 5 bases, the J end by 0 bases, with 7 bases between. Germline values: CDR1 LGHNA, CDR2 YNFKEQ. CDR3 sequence (DNA): TGTGCCAGCAGCGGACGGTTGAACACTGAAGCTTTCTTT. As protein: CASSGRLNTEAFF.

A single count supports this clonotype. The V gene is TRBV3-1, the J gene TRBJ2-2; TRBD1 matches 9 bases. Germline CDR1 is LGHDT and CDR2 is YNNKEL (reference sequence). This CDR3 has 15 amino acids. The trim removed 1 base at V and 7 bases at J, leaving 4 bases unmatched. The CDR3 loop is CASSQGTGDFGELFF. CDR3 bases: TGTGCCAGCAGCCAAGGGACAGGGGACTTCGGGGAGCTGTTTTTT.

The rearrangement links TRBV7-8 to TRBJ2-7, with D unclear. The germline V gene has CDR1 SGHVS and CDR2 FQNEAQ. The CDR3 runs to 14 residues. V was pared by 8 bases and J by 0 bases, with 14 bases between. CDR3 in amino acids: CASAMALGSYEQYF. DNA for the CDR3: TGTGCCAGCGCCATGGCGTTGGGCTCCTACGAGCAGTACTTC.

This clonotype was counted between two and nine times. The rearrangement uses TRBV9 and TRBJ2-3, with D uncertain. Germline-derived CDR1 and CDR2 are SGDLS and YYNGEE. CDR3 length: 13 amino acids. The V and J ends lost 6 bases and 3 bases respectively, with 11 bases between them. CDR3 sequence reads: CASTLLGTDTQYF. CDR3 nucleotide sequence: TGTGCCAGCACCTTACTCGGAACAGATACGCAGTATTTT.

The chain is built from TRBV7-2 and TRBJ2-6; either TRBD1 or TRBD2 may supply D (5 bases each). Germline CDR1 is SGHTA and CDR2 is FQGNSA. V gave up 2 bases and J gave up 4 bases, with 18 bases separating them. This CDR3 region has 18 residues. CDR3 sequence reads: CASSLRRTGATGANVLTF. CDR3 nucleotide sequence: TGTGCCAGCAGCTTACGCCGAACCGGGGCTACGGGGGCCAACGTCCTGACTTTC. Based on the CDR3 plus reference TRBV7-2 and TRBJ2-6, the full variable domain is GAGVSQSPSNKVTEKGKDVELRCDPISGHTALYWYRQSLGQGLEFLIYFQGNSAPDKSGLPSDRFSAERTGGSVSTLTIQRTQQEDSAVYLCASSLRRTGATGANVLTFGAGSRLTVL.

V gene TRBV5-1 combines with J gene TRBJ2-1, with 10 bases matching TRBD1. The ends lost 4 bases at V and 5 bases at J; junction bases unmatched: 9. The CDR3 extends over 16 amino acids. Germline lookup yields CDR1 SGHRS and CDR2 YFSETQ. CDR3: CASSTGLTGGHNEQFF. For the CDR3, the DNA is TGCGCCAGCAGCACTGGATTGACAGGGGGCCACAATGAGCAGTTCTTC.

This clonotype turned up a few times. This chain links TRBV28 with TRBJ2-3, with 12 bases matching TRBD2. The length of the CDR3 is 17 residues. The J segment lost 8 bases and the V segment lost 7 bases, leaving 16 bases of the junction unmatched. The germline gives CDR1 MDHEN, CDR2 SYDVKM. The CDR3 bases are TGTGCCAGCACTATCTTCGGGACTAGCGGGCTACTGGGTACGCAGTATTTT. Translating it yields CASTIFGTSGLLGTQYF.

This clonotype was counted between two and nine times. At one end the junction does not follow the germline gene, possibly because of a read error. The rearrangement uses TRBV7-7 and TRBJ2-3; the D is unclear. The CDR3 extends over 13 amino acids. CDR1 and CDR2 from the germline V gene are SSHAT and FNYEAQ (reference sequence). CDR3 loop: CASSLGPGDTQYF. DNA of the CDR3: TGTGCTAGCAGCTTAGGTCCGGGAGATACGCAGTATTTT. The full variable domain, rest sourced from reference TRBV7-7 and TRBJ2-3, is GAGVSQSPRYKVTKRGQDVTLRCDPISSHATLYWYQQALGQGPEFLTYFNYEAQPDKSGLPSDRFSAERPEGSISTLTIQRTEQRDSAMYRCASSLGPGDTQYFGPGTRLTVL.

The chain carries TRBV12-3 or TRBV12-4 and TRBJ2-3; D might be TRBD2 (5 bases). This CDR3 is 15 amino acids long. Trimming left V 5 bases short and J 8 bases short, with 20 bases between. The CDR3 spells CASSKERTAGGTQYF. The CDR3 bases are TGTGCCAGCAGTAAAGAACGGACGGCGGGCGGTACGCAGTATTTT.

This clonotype was observed a few times. The CDR3 protein is CASKPGTDTQYF. The CDR3 DNA follows: TGCGCCAGCAAACCCGGGACAGATACGCAGTATTTT. The J gene is TRBJ2-3, the V gene TRBV5-1; no clear D gene. V lost 6 bases and J 3 bases, leaving 8 bases between the germline ends. The CDR3 spans 12 residues. Germline values: CDR1 SGHRS, CDR2 YFSETQ.

This clonotype was counted only a few times. The junction departs from germline at one end; a sequencing error may be responsible. The chain has TRBV7-2 and TRBJ2-3; D might be TRBD1 (5 bases). Germline V gene data show CDR1 as SGHTA and CDR2 as FQGNSA. The CDR3 consists of 9 residues. CDR3 sequence reads: CASSLKGEF. The CDR3 nucleotides read TGTGCCAGCAGCTTAAAAGGGGAATTT. Drawing the rest from reference TRBV7-2 and TRBJ2-3, the complete variable domain is GAGVSQSPSNKVTEKGKDVELRCDPISGHTALYWYRQSLGQGLEFLIYFQGNSAPDKSGLPSDRFSAERTGGSVSTLTIQRTQQEDSAVYLCASSLKGEFGPGTRLTVL.

This clonotype was recorded a few times. The chain uses TRBV6-1 and TRBJ2-7; 10 bases map to TRBD1. This CDR3 has 15 amino acids. After removal of 5 bases from V and 2 bases from J, the junction contained 6 bases not matched to a gene. CDR1 MNHNS and CDR2 SASEGT come from the germline V gene. The CDR3 reads CASSKDRGYTYEQYF. For the CDR3, the DNA is TGTGCCAGCAGTAAGGACAGGGGGTATACCTACGAGCAGTACTTC.

The chain uses TRBV12-3 or TRBV12-4 and TRBJ2-7, with TRBD2 identical over 9 bases. After removal of 5 bases from V and 6 bases from J, the junction contained 2 bases not matched to a gene. This CDR3 contains 12 residues. In nucleotides, the CDR3 is TGTGCCAGCAGTGCTAGCGGGGCCGAGCAGTACTTC. This codes for CASSASGAEQYF.

The chain uses TRBV20-1 and TRBJ2-7; D is ambiguous. This CDR3 is built from 14 residues. Trimming removed 3 bases from V and 2 bases from J, with 14 bases in between. Germline V gene data show CDR1 as DFQATT and CDR2 as SNEGSKA (reference sequence). Written as DNA, the CDR3 is TGCAGTGCTAGTGATACGGGTGCAACCTACGAGCAGTACTTC. This sequence encodes CSASDTGATYEQYF.

The rearrangement joins TRBV20-1 to TRBJ1-1; D is undetermined. This CDR3 comprises 15 residues. Germline values: CDR1 DFQATT, CDR2 SNEGSKA (reference sequence). The ends were cut back, 4 bases at V and 1 base at J, with 16 bases in the middle. The CDR3 coding sequence is TGCAGTGCTAAACAGTTTCGAGGGAGGAACACTGAAGCTTTCTTT. Protein: CSAKQFRGRNTEAFF.

This chain joins TRBV10-3 and TRBJ2-3; tentatively, D is TRBD2 (7 bases). The CDR3 sequence is 14 residues long. The V gene lost 6 bases and the J gene lost 1 base, with 11 bases spanning the gap. CDR1 is ENHRY, CDR2 SYGVKD, per germline. CDR3 DNA sequence: TGTGCCATCAGAGGGGGGGCTGGCACAGATACGCAGTATTTT. Its translation: CAIRGGAGTDTQYF.

This clonotype was counted between two and nine times. CDR3 coding DNA: TGTGCCAGCAGGGGGACAGGGGCAGATACGCAGTATTTT. It translates to CASRGTGADTQYF. V usage is TRBV28 and J usage is TRBJ2-3; TRBD1 agrees at 10 bases. Germline assignment: CDR1 MDHEN and CDR2 SYDVKM. V shed 6 bases and J 4 bases; nucleotides not matched to a gene: 1. There are 13 residues in the CDR3.

The CDR3 nucleotides are TGTGCCAGCAGCTCGCGGATGGTGCGCTACACCTTC. This encodes CASSSRMVRYTF. This chain connects TRBV7-2 to TRBJ1-2, with no clear D. The ends were cut back, 4 bases at V and 9 bases at J, with 12 bases in the middle. The germline V gene encodes CDR1 SGHTA and CDR2 FQGNSA. This CDR3 has 12 amino acids.

There are a few counts of this clonotype. CDR3 residues: CASSLGDRGGGYTF. CDR3 nucleotides: TGTGCCAGCAGTTTGGGGGACAGGGGAGGCGGCTACACCTTC. V and J are TRBV12-3 or TRBV12-4 and TRBJ1-2; 10 bases are a match to TRBD1. The J segment lost 8 bases and the V segment lost 3 bases, leaving 6 bases of the junction unmatched. This CDR3 comprises 14 residues.

This clonotype was seen only a few times. The chain uses TRBV20-1 and TRBJ2-2, with D possibly matching TRBD2 (6 bases). Germline values: CDR1 DFQATT, CDR2 SNEGSKA (reference sequence). The CDR3 is 14 amino acids. V shed 2 bases and J shed 4 bases, with 11 bases lying between them. As DNA, the CDR3 is TGCAGTGCTAGAACCGGGACTGCCACCGGGGAGCTGTTTTTT. Protein: CSARTGTATGELFF.

The chain uses TRBV28 and TRBJ2-7; D unresolved. This CDR3 spans 10 amino acids. The germline V gene has CDR1 MDHEN and CDR2 SYDVKM. V lost 3 bases and J 5 bases, leaving 2 bases between the germline ends. Written as DNA, the CDR3 is TGTGCCAGCAGTTTTGACGAGCAGTACTTC. It translates to CASSFDEQYF.